These 28 T cell receptor beta chains came from one sample sequenced in a study of shared clonotypes between healthy human individuals (dated by TCRdb to the early 2020s). Libraries were prepared through the immunoSEQ multiplex PCR assay. TCRdb retrieved this table from immuneACCESS and kept in-frame rearrangements only. Not all clones are present; in checked studies, unresolved V genes account for under half, and no reason is known for the remainder. Present in this sample are a few million clones, around 92% of which were seen just once. The top ten clonotypes cover 0.37% of the sample. The specimen was naive CD4+ T cells from PBMCs. The sample's cell subset or site label, in plain terms: CD45RA+ positively selected. The source is a man aged 18-30 years in good health. Some clones in this sample may be carry-over from other donors' samples.

This clone was seen a single time. This chain uses TRBV5-6 with TRBJ2-2; the match to TRBD2 covers 11 bases. J gave up 5 bases and V 6 bases, and 9 bases lay outside the gene matches. Looked up from germline, CDR1 is SGHDT and CDR2 is YYEEEE. This CDR3 region has 16 residues. The DNA for the CDR3 is TGTGCCAGCAACCCTCTAGCGGGAGGCGATACCGGGGAGCTGTTTTTT. It translates to CASNPLAGGDTGELFF.

The count of this clone is one. This sequence joins TRBV5-5 and TRBJ1-3; no firm D call. CDR3 length equals 16 residues. V lost 0 bases and J lost 1, with 11 bases in between. From germline, CDR1 is SGHKS and CDR2 YYEKEE (reference sequence). CDR3 nucleotides: TGTGCCAGCAGCTTGGGTTGGCCAGTTTCTGGAAACACCATATATTTT. It translates to CASSLGWPVSGNTIYF.

This rearrangement joins TRBV11-2 to TRBJ2-5; D may be TRBD1 (5 bases). V was shortened by 4 bases and J by 8 bases, with 29 bases between the two germline ends. This CDR3 comprises 18 residues. Germline-derived CDR1 and CDR2 are SGHAT and FQNNGV. In nucleotides, the CDR3 is TGTGCCAGCAGCTCGCGTAGGGGTACTGCCCTAAAGTCGGCAACCCAGTACTTC. Its translation: CASSSRRGTALKSATQYF. Together with reference TRBV11-2 and TRBJ2-5, the CDR3 gives the full variable domain: EAGVAQSPRYKIIEKRQSVAFWCNPISGHATLYWYQQILGQGPKLLIQFQNNGVVDDSQLPKDRFSAERLKGVDSTLKIQPAKLEDSAVYLCASSSRRGTALKSATQYFGPGTRLLVL.

The chain uses TRBV28 and TRBJ2-7; D is undetermined. The CDR3 is made up of 13 amino acids. Trimming took 7 bases from V and 3 from J, leaving 13 bases between them. Germline lookup yields CDR1 MDHEN and CDR2 SYDVKM. CDR3: CASNPWRGYEQYF. The CDR3, as DNA: TGTGCCAGCAATCCCTGGCGTGGCTACGAGCAGTACTTC.

V usage is TRBV27 and J usage is TRBJ1-2; D may be TRBD1 (5 bases). The CDR3 has 14 amino acids. In germline, CDR1 is MNHEY, CDR2 SMNVEV (reference sequence). V was pared by 2 bases and J by 3 bases, with 10 bases between. CDR3 DNA sequence: TGTGCCAGCAGTTTAATGGGGGGGGACTATGGCTACACCTTC. This encodes CASSLMGGDYGYTF.

The chain couples TRBV6-1 to TRBJ2-5; 7 bases match TRBD1. CDR1 and CDR2 from the germline V gene are MNHNS and SASEGT. The CDR3 extends over 15 amino acids. V lost 7 bases to trimming and J lost 7 bases; unmatched junction nucleotides: 15. The CDR3 DNA reads as TGTGCCAGCAACTTCGACAGGGCCCCGCCGGGGACCCAGTACTTC. It is translated as CASNFDRAPPGTQYF.

This clone was picked up one time. The rearrangement uses TRBV19 and TRBJ2-7, with D perhaps TRBD1 (5 bases). CDR3 size: 14 residues. V gave up 3 bases and J gave up 3 bases, with 12 bases separating them. Germline values: CDR1 LNHDA, CDR2 SQIVND (reference sequence). DNA for the CDR3: TGTGCCAGTAGTATTTGGGGCCGACACTACGAGCAGTACTTC. Its translation is CASSIWGRHYEQYF.

The chain combines TRBV11-2 with TRBJ2-1; D uncertain. Between the trimmed V and J ends, which lost 1 base and 10 bases, there was a span of 5 bases. CDR1 and CDR2 from the germline V gene are SGHAT and FQNNGV. This CDR3 spans 11 amino acids. The CDR3 loop is CASSLVEEQFF. DNA for the CDR3: TGTGCCAGCAGCTTAGTAGAGGAGCAGTTCTTC.

The V and J genes are TRBV28 and TRBJ2-1; 10 bases map to TRBD2. V gave up 3 bases and J gave up 3 bases; unmatched junction bases: 8. The CDR3 has 17 amino acids. The germline gives CDR1 MDHEN, CDR2 SYDVKM. The CDR3 region is CASSFSGGLADYNEQFF. The CDR3 DNA follows: TGTGCCAGCAGTTTTTCGGGCGGACTAGCGGACTACAATGAGCAGTTCTTC.

The chain links TRBV5-1 to TRBJ1-3, with 7 bases that match TRBD1. The CDR3 has 16 residues. Germline trimming cut 5 bases from V and 4 bases from J; bases unmatched to any gene: 12. Germline CDR1 is SGHRS and CDR2 is YFSETQ. Written as DNA, the CDR3 is TGCGCCAGCAGGGACTATGAGGGGGCACTGGGAAACACCATATATTTT. Translated: CASRDYEGALGNTIYF.

This rearrangement joins TRBV15 to TRBJ2-7, with a possible D match to TRBD1 (6 bases). Germline lookup yields CDR1 LNHNV and CDR2 YYDKDF (reference sequence). The CDR3 totals 15 residues. Trimming cost V 0 bases and J 6 bases, with 15 bases left between them. The chain's CDR3 is CATSRDNAGVREQYF. CDR3 nucleotide sequence: TGTGCCACCAGCAGAGATAACGCAGGGGTTCGCGAGCAGTACTTC.

Concerning this clone itself: This same CDR3 is encoded by further DNA sequences in the sample. The chain joins TRBV9 to TRBJ1-2; unclear D gene. V lost 2 bases to trimming and J lost 4 bases, with 12 bases between them. CDR3 length: 14 residues. CDR1 and CDR2 (germline): SGDLS, YYNGEE. The CDR3 sequence: CASSVGGQSYGYTF. The CDR3 DNA sequence: TGTGCCAGCAGCGTCGGTGGCCAGTCCTATGGCTACACCTTC. The whole variable domain, remainder taken from reference TRBV9 and TRBJ1-2, is DSGVTQTPKHLITATGQRVTLRCSPRSGDLSVYWYQQSLDQGLQFLIQYYNGEERAKGNILERFSAQQFPDLHSELNLSSLELGDSALYFCASSVGGQSYGYTFGSGTRLTVV.

This clone was seen more than once but under ten times. This rearrangement joins TRBV5-1 to TRBJ1-1; D remains ambiguous. Germline loops: CDR1 SGHRS, CDR2 YFSETQ. Trimming removed 4 bases at V and 9 bases at J, with 13 bases between. The CDR3 sequence is 12 residues long. The DNA of the CDR3 is TGCGCCAGCAGCCTTGAGGGAGAAAAAGCTTTCTTT. Translation gives CASSLEGEKAFF.

A note on this clone: The same CDR3 arises from other DNA sequences in this sample as well. The V and J genes are TRBV7-2 and TRBJ2-1, with 8 nucleotides matching TRBD2. This CDR3 comprises 15 residues. The ends lost 5 bases at V and 1 base at J; junction bases unmatched: 4. In germline, CDR1 is SGHTA, CDR2 FQGNSA. DNA of the CDR3: TGTGCCAGCAGCCAAGCGGGAGTTTCCTACAATGAGCAGTTCTTC. This translates into CASSQAGVSYNEQFF.

The gene calls are TRBV4-2 and TRBJ2-2, with TRBD2 identical over 7 bases. V shed 4 bases, J shed 0 bases, and the junction held 8 bases outside the gene matches. The CDR3 runs to 17 residues. In germline, CDR1 is LGHNA, CDR2 YNFKEQ. CDR3 amino acids: CASSLKTSRTNTGELFF. The CDR3 region has the DNA TGTGCCAGCAGCCTCAAGACTAGCCGAACGAACACCGGGGAGCTGTTTTTT.

The rearrangement joins TRBV29-1 to TRBJ2-1; a weak D match, TRBD1 (6 bases). The germline V gene has CDR1 SQVTM and CDR2 ANQGSEA. The CDR3 extends over 17 amino acids. V lost 0 bases to trimming and J lost 6 bases, with 21 bases between them. The CDR3 coding sequence is TGCAGCGTTGAAGAAGGCATGAGGGGGTTCAACCTCAATGAGCAGTTCTTC. Translation: CSVEEGMRGFNLNEQFF.

Concerning this clone: The sample contains more than one DNA sequence encoding this CDR3. This sequence joins TRBV2 and TRBJ2-7, with D possibly matching TRBD2 (5 bases). CDR1 is SNHLY and CDR2 is FYNNEI in the germline V gene. With 2 bases removed from V and 3 bases from J, the gap between germline ends came to 5 bases. This CDR3 region has 12 residues. The chain's CDR3 is CASSERDYEQYF. The CDR3, as DNA: TGTGCCAGCAGTGAACGGGACTACGAGCAGTACTTC.

Points on this clone: At the DNA level, this CDR3 is encoded by other sequences in the same sample as well. The chain combines TRBV2 with TRBJ2-7, with D possibly being TRBD1 or TRBD2 (5 bases each). CDR1 SNHLY and CDR2 FYNNEI come from the germline V gene. V was trimmed by 9 bases and J by 4 bases, leaving 10 bases between them. The CDR3 is 11 amino acids. The CDR3 reads CASGGEYEQYF. DNA of the CDR3: TGTGCCAGTGGGGGAGAATACGAGCAGTACTTC.

This clone was seen a few times. This sequence joins TRBV29-1 and TRBJ1-2; D ambiguous. V was clipped by 7 bases and J by 6 bases, with 9 bases between them. The CDR3 loop spans 10 amino acids. Germline V gene sequence: CDR1 SQVTM, CDR2 ANQGSEA. The CDR3 sequence: CSAFTNGYTF. The CDR3, as DNA: TGCAGCGCATTCACCAATGGCTACACCTTC. The full variable domain, with the rest looked up from reference TRBV29-1 and TRBJ1-2, is SAVISQKPSRDICQRGTSLTIQCQVDSQVTMMFWYRQQPGQSLTLIATANQGSEATYESGFVIDKFPISRPNLTFSTLTVSNMSPEDSSIYLCSAFTNGYTFGSGTRLTVV.

This clone was counted a few times. The rearrangement uses TRBV19 and TRBJ1-1, with D hard to call. The CDR3 sequence is 14 residues long. Trimming pared 5 bases from V and 4 bases from J, leaving 14 bases between. Per the germline V gene, CDR1 is LNHDA and CDR2 is SQIVND (reference sequence). The CDR3 DNA reads as TGTGCCAGTAGTCCTGGAGATTTGAGCACTGAAGCTTTCTTT. Its protein product is CASSPGDLSTEAFF.

This sequence joins TRBV7-3 and TRBJ1-1; weak D call: TRBD1 (6 bases). CDR3 length: 14 residues. The V and J ends lost 1 base and 0 bases respectively, with 6 bases between them. Looked up from germline, CDR1 is SGHTA and CDR2 is FQGTGA. The CDR3 protein is CASSLNRVNTEAFF. The CDR3 DNA reads TGTGCCAGCAGCTTAAACAGGGTGAACACTGAAGCTTTCTTT.

V and J are TRBV27 and TRBJ2-7; 8 bases map to TRBD2. This CDR3 has 14 residues. V gave up 5 bases and J gave up 0 bases; unmatched junction bases: 3. CDR1 and CDR2 from the germline V gene are MNHEY and SMNVEV (reference sequence). In DNA form, the CDR3 reads TGTGCCAGCAGTCGGCGGGAGGACTCCTACGAGCAGTACTTC. Encoded protein: CASSRREDSYEQYF.

The CDR3: CASSLKRLTSSYNEQFF. CDR3 in DNA: TGTGCCAGCAGTTTAAAGCGGCTCACGAGCTCCTACAATGAGCAGTTCTTC. J is TRBJ2-1 and V is TRBV27, with D possibly being TRBD2 (5 bases). The V gene's germline CDR1 is MNHEY and CDR2 SMNVEV (reference sequence). V lost 2 bases and J lost 0, with 14 bases in between. CDR3 length equals 17 residues.

This chain's CDR3 is CASSFSGNPYNEQFF. Written as DNA, the CDR3 is TGTGCCAGCAGCTTTAGCGGGAACCCCTACAATGAGCAGTTCTTC. This chain connects TRBV7-9 to TRBJ2-1, with TRBD2 matching 8 bases. V lost 3 bases to trimming and J lost 2 bases; unmatched junction nucleotides: 3. CDR3 length: 15 amino acids. Germline CDR1 is SEHNR and CDR2 is FQNEAQ (reference sequence). Drawing the rest from reference TRBV7-9 and TRBJ2-1, the complete variable domain is DTGVSQNPRHKITKRGQNVTFRCDPISEHNRLYWYRQTLGQGPEFLTYFQNEAQLEKSRLLSDRFSAERPKGSFSTLEIQRTEQGDSAMYLCASSFSGNPYNEQFFGPGTRLTVL.

This clone has only one observation. The chain is built from TRBV7-9 and TRBJ1-2; 9 bases fit TRBD1. Germline CDR1 and CDR2: SEHNR and FQNEAQ (reference sequence). CDR3 length: 17 residues. V lost 5 bases and J lost 0; bases outside the gene matches: 10. The CDR3 DNA is TGTGCCAGCAGCCCTACCGGGACAGGGCGAGCTAACTATGGCTACACCTTC. Translating gives CASSPTGTGRANYGYTF. Complete variable domain (other parts from reference TRBV7-9 and TRBJ1-2): DTGVSQNPRHKITKRGQNVTFRCDPISEHNRLYWYRQTLGQGPEFLTYFQNEAQLEKSRLLSDRFSAERPKGSFSTLEIQRTEQGDSAMYLCASSPTGTGRANYGYTFGSGTRLTVV.

This clone was found once. The chain links TRBV30 to TRBJ2-2; 11 nucleotides align to TRBD2. Germline V lookup: CDR1 GTSNPN, CDR2 SVGIG (reference sequence). J gave up 6 bases and V 3 bases, and 3 bases lay outside the gene matches. The CDR3 has 14 residues. CDR3 DNA: TGTGCCTGGAGAACTAGCGGGAGTTCCGGGGAGCTGTTTTTT. Translated: CAWRTSGSSGELFF.

The chain links TRBV5-4 to TRBJ2-7; 8 nucleotides agree with TRBD1. CDR3 length: 13 residues. With 4 bases clipped from V and 3 bases from J, the junction kept 3 bases outside the gene matches. CDR1 is SGHNT and CDR2 is YYREEE in the germline V gene (reference sequence). CDR3 DNA: TGTGCCAGCAGCCGGGACAGGAACTACGAGCAGTACTTC. Its protein is CASSRDRNYEQYF.

The V call is TRBV6-6, the J call TRBJ1-1; TRBD1 matches 9 bases. The CDR3 has 15 amino acids. Losses at the gene ends were 4 bases for V and 3 bases for J; bases not matched to a gene: 6. The V gene's germline CDR1 is MNHNY and CDR2 SVGAGI (reference sequence). The CDR3 DNA follows: TGTGCCAGCAGTTCAACCGGACAGGGGTACACTGAAGCTTTCTTT. Its protein is CASSSTGQGYTEAFF.